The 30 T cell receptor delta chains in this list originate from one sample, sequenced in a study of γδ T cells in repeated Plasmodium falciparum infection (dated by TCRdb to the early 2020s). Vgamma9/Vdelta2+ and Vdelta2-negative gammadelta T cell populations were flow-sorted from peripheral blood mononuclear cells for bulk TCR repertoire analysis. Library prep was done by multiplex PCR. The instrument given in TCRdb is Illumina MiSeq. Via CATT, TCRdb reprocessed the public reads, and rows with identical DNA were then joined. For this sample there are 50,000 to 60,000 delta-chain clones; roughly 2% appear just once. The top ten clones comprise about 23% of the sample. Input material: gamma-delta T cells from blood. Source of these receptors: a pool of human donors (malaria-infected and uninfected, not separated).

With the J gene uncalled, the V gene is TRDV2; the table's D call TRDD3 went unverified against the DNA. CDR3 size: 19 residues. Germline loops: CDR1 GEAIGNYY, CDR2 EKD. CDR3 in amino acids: CACDTVSGGYSGYKEKIIF. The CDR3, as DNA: TGTGCCTGTGACACCGTTTCTGGGGGATACTCAGGGTACAAAGAGAAAATCATATTT.

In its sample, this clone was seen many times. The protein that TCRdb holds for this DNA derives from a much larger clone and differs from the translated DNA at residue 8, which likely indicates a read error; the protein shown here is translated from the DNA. The chain's CDR3 is CAFEPPTCTDKLIF. CDR3 nucleotide sequence: TGTGCCTTTGAGCCCCCGACATGCACCGATAAACTCATCTTT. The rearrangement uses TRDV3 and TRDJ1; D unresolved. Germline CDR1 reads TVYSNPD; CDR2 reads GDNSRS (reference sequence). Trimming took off 2 bases at V and 1 base at J, with 14 bases between the two ends. The CDR3 is 14 residues long.

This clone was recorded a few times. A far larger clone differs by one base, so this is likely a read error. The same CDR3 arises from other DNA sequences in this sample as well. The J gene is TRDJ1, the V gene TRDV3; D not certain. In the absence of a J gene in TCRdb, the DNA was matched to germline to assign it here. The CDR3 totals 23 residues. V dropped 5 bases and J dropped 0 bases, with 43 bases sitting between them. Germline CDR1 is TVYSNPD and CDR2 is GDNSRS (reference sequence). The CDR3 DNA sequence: TGTGCCAGACGAGAACTGCAGCCTTACCCCATCCCTCTCAAAGCCCCGTACACCGATAAACTCATCTTT. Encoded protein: CARRELQPYPIPLKAPYTDKLIF.

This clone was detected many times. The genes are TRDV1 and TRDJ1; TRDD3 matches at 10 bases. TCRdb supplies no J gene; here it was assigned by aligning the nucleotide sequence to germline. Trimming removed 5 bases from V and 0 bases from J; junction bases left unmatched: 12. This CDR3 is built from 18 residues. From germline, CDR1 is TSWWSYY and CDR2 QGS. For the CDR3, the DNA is TGTGCTCTTGGGAACCCGGCGGACTGGGGGATGTACACCGATAAACTCATCTTT. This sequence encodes CALGNPADWGMYTDKLIF.

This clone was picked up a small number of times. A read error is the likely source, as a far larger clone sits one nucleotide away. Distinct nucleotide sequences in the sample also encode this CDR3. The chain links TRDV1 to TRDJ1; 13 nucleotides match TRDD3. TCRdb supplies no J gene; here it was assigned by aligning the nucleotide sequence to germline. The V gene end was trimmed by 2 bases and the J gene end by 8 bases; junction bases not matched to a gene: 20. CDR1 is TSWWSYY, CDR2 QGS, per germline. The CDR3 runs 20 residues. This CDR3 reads CALGEVATSHWGIRPNKLIF. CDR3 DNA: TGTGCTCTTGGGGAAGTCGCTACCTCTCACTGGGGGATACGTCCCAACAAACTCATCTTT.

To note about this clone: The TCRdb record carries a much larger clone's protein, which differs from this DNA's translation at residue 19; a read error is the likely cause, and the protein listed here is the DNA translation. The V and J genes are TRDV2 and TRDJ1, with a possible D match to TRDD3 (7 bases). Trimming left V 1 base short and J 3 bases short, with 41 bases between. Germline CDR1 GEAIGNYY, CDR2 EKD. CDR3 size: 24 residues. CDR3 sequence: CACDTLPGGYADAQPKLYADKLIF. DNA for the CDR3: TGTGCCTGTGACACTCTTCCTGGGGGGTACGCGGATGCACAACCCAAATTGTACGCCGATAAACTCATCTTT.

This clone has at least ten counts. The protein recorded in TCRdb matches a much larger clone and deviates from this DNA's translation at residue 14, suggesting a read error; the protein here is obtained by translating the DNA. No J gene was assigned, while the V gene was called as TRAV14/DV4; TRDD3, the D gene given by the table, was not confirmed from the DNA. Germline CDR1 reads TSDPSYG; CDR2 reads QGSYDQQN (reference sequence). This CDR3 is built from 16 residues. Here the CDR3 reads CAIRRTGGFETDKPIF. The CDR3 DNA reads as TGTGCAATTCGCCGTACTGGGGGATTCGAAACCGATAAACCCATCTTT.

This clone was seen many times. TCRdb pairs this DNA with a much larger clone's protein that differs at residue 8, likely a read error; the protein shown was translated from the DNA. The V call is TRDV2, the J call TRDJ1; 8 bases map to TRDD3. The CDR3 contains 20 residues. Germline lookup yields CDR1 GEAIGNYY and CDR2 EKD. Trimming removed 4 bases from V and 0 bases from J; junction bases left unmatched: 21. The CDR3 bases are TGTGCCTGTGATGGAGTGCCCCTCTCTGGGGGACCCGACTACACCGATAAACTCATCTTT. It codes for CACDGVPLSGGPDYTDKLIF.

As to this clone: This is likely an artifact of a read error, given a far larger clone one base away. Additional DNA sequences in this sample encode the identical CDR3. The CDR3, as DNA: TGTGCTCTTGGGGAACTGACCCCTAAAGCTTTCCTACTGGATATAGTGGTGCGGTATACTGGGGGCCACGCCATTTATAAACTCATCTTT. Its protein product is CALGELTPKAFLLDIVVRYTGGHAIYKLIF. The chain is built from TRDV1 and TRDJ1; a weak D match, TRDD3 (8 bases). The J gene is not listed in TCRdb, so it was assigned here from a DNA match to germline. Germline lookup yields CDR1 TSWWSYY and CDR2 QGS. The CDR3 sequence is 30 residues long. The germline V and J ends were trimmed by 0 bases and 6 bases, with 59 bases remaining between them.

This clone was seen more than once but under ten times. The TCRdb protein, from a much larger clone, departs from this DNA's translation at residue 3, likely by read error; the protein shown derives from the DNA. The CDR3 bases are TGTGCCAGTGAGACCTGGGGGATCGGCACCGATAAACTCATCTTT. Its translation is CASETWGIGTDKLIF. V is TRDV2 and J is TRDJ1; 9 bases are shared with TRDD3. The J gene was not available in TCRdb and was assigned here by matching the DNA to germline segments. The CDR3 spans 15 residues. The V gene's germline CDR1 is GEAIGNYY and CDR2 EKD.

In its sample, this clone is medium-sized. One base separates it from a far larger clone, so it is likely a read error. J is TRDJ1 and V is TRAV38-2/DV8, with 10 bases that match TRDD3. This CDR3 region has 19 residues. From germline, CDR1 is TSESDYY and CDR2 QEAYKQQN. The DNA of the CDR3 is TGTGCTCATAGGAGCGCGAGCCTACTGGGGGATCTCTACACCGATAAACTCATCTTT. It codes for CAHRSASLLGDLYTDKLIF.

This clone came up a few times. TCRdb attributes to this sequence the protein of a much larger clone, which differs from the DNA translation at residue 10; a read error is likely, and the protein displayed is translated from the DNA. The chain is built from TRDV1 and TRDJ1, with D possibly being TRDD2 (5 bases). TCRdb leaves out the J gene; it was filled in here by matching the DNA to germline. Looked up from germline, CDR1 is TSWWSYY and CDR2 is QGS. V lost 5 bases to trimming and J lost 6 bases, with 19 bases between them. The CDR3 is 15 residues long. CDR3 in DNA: TGTGCTCTTGGGCCTACCGGGGCACGGGTGCATAAACTCATCTTT. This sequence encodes CALGPTGARVHKLIF.

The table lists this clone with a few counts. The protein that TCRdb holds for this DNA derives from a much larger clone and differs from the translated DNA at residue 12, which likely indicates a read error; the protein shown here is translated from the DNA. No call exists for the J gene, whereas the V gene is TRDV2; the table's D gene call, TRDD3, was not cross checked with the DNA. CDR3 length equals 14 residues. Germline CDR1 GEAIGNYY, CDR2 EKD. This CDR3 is CACDKVGVVDKPIF. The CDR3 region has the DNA TGTGCCTGTGACAAGGTAGGGGTCGTCGATAAACCCATCTTT.

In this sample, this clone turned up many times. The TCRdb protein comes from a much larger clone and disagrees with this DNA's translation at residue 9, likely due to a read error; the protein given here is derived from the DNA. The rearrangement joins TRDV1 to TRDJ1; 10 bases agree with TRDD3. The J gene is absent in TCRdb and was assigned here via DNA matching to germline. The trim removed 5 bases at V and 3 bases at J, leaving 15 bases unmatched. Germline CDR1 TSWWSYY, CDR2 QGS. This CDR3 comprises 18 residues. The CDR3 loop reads CALGTRFPHWGISDKLIF. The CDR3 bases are TGTGCTCTTGGGACCCGATTCCCGCACTGGGGGATCTCCGATAAACTCATCTTT.

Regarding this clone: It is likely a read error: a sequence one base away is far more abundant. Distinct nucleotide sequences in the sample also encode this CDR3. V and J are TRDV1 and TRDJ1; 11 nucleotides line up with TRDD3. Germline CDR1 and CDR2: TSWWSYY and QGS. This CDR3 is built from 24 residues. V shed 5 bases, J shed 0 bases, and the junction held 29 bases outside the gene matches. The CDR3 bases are TGTGCTCTTGGGCACTACATCCCCGTTTTCGACTGGGGGATAGTGGACCTGTACACCGATAAACTCATCTTT. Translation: CALGHYIPVFDWGIVDLYTDKLIF.

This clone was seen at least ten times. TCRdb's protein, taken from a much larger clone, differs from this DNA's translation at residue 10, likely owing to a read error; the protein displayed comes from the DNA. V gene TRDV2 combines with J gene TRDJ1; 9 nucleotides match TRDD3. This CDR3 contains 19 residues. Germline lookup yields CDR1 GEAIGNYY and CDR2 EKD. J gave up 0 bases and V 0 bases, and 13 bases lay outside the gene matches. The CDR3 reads CACDTVSGGCSGYTDKLIF. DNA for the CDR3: TGTGCCTGTGACACCGTTTCTGGGGGATGCTCCGGGTACACCGATAAACTCATCTTT.

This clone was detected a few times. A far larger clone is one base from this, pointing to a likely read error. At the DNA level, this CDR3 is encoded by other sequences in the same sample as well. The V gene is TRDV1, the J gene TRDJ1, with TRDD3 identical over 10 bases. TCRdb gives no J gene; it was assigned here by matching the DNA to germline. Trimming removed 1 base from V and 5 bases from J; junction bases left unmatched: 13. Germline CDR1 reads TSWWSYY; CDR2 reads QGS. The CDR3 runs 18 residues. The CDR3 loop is CALGEPSRLGDNPDKLIF. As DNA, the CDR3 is TGTGCTCTTGGGGAACCCTCACGCCTGGGGGATAATCCTGATAAACTCATCTTT.

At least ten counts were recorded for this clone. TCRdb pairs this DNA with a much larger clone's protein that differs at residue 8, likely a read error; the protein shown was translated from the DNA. Written as DNA, the CDR3 is TGTGCTCTTGGGGAACTTCAGGCCCGGGGATGCCCCTATTACACCGATAAACTCATCTTT. Protein: CALGELQARGCPYYTDKLIF. The chain employs TRDV1 and TRDJ1; D might be TRDD3 (6 bases). The germline V gene has CDR1 TSWWSYY and CDR2 QGS. The V end lost 0 bases, the J end lost 0 bases, and 23 bases lay between the germline ends. This CDR3 region has 20 residues.

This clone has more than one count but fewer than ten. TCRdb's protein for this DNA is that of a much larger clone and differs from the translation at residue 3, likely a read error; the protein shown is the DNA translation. The CDR3 loop reads CAPPHQHNSPATGWTDKLIF. The CDR3 region has the DNA TGTGCTCCTCCACACCAACATAATTCCCCTGCTACTGGGTGGACCGATAAACTCATCTTT. The gene calls are TRDV1 and TRDJ1; tentative D call: TRDD3 (6 bases). As TCRdb names no J gene, one was assigned here on the basis of a DNA match to germline. The germline V and J ends were trimmed by 10 bases and 2 bases, with 35 bases remaining between them. The CDR3 is 20 residues long. Germline lookup yields CDR1 TSWWSYY and CDR2 QGS.

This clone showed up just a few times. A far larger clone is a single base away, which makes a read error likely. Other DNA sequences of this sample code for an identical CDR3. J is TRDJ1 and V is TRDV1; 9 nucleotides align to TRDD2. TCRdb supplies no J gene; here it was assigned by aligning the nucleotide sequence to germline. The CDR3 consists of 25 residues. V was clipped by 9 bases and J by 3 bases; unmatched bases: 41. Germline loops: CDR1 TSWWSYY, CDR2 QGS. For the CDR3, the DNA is TGTGCTCTCGGGAACCCCCTTCCTACAGTCCTCTACTTACTGGGTTCGATAGGAGCATCCGATAAACTCATCTTT. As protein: CALGNPLPTVLYLLGSIGASDKLIF.

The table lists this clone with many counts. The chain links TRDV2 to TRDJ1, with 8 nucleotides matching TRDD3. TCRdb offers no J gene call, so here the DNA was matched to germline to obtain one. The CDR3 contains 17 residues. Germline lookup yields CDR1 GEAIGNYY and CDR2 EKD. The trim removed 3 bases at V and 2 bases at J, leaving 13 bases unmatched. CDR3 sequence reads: CACDSLLGALKTDKLIF. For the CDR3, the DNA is TGTGCCTGTGACTCATTACTGGGGGCCTTAAAAACCGATAAACTCATCTTT.

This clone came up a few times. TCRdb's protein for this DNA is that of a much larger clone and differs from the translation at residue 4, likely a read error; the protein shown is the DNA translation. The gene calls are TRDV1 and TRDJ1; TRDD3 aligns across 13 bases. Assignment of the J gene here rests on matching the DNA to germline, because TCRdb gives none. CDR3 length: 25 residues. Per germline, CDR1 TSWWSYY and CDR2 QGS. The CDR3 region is CALREGSYFLSTYWGIRWYTDKLIF. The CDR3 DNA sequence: TGTGCTCTTAGGGAAGGTTCGTACTTCCTATCGACATACTGGGGGATACGCTGGTACACCGATAAACTCATCTTT.

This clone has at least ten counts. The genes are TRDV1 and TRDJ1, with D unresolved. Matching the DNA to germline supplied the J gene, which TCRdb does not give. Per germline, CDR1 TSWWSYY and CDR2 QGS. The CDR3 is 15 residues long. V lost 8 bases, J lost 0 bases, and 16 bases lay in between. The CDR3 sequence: CALWPIPTYTDKLIF. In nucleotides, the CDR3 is TGTGCTCTTTGGCCCATTCCCACCTACACCGATAAACTCATCTTT.

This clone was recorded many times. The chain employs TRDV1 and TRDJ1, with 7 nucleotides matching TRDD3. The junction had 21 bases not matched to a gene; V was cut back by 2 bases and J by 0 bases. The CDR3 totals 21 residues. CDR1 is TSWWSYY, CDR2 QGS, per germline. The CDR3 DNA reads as TGTGCTCTTGGGGAATCCCCACCGCCTAAGAGGGATACTCCCTACACCGATAAACTCATCTTT. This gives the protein CALGESPPPKRDTPYTDKLIF.

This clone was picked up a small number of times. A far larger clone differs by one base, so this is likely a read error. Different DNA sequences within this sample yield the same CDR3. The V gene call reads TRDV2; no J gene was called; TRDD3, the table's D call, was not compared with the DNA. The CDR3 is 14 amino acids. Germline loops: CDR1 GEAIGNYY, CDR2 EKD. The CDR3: CACDTLGDADKLIF. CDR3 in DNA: TGTGCCTGTGACACGCTGGGGGATGCCGATAAACTAATCTTT.

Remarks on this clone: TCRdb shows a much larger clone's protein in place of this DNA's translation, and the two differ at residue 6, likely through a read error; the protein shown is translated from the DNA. CDR3 region: CALGEPVGSLYWGSPYTDKLIF. CDR3 coding DNA: TGTGCTCTTGGGGAACCCGTTGGCTCATTGTACTGGGGGAGCCCGTACACCGATAAACTCATCTTT. The rearrangement joins TRDV1 to TRDJ1, with 9 bases aligning to TRDD3. The J gene comes from matching the DNA to germline here; TCRdb lacks it. Germline V lookup: CDR1 TSWWSYY, CDR2 QGS. Trimming cost V 1 base and J 0 bases; bases outside gene matches: 21. The CDR3 has 22 amino acids.

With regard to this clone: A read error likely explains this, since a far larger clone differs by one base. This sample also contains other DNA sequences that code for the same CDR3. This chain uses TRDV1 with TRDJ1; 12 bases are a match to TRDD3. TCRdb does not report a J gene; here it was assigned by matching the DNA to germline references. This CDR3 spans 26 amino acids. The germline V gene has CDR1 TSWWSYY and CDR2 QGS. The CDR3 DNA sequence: TGTGCCCTTGGGGAAGCGTCACTCCTACGCATTTACTGGGGGATACCGGTGGTTTCTGACACCGATAAACTCATCTTT. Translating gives CALGEASLLRIYWGIPVVSDTDKLIF.

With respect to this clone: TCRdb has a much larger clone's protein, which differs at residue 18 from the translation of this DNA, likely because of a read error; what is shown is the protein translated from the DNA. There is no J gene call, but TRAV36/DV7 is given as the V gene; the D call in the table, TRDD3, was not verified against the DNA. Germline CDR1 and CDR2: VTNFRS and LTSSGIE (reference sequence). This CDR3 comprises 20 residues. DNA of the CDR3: TGTGCTGTGGCTCGCTGGGATTCCTACGGGGCTACTGGGGGTCGAAATAAACCCATCTTT. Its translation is CAVARWDSYGATGGRNKPIF.

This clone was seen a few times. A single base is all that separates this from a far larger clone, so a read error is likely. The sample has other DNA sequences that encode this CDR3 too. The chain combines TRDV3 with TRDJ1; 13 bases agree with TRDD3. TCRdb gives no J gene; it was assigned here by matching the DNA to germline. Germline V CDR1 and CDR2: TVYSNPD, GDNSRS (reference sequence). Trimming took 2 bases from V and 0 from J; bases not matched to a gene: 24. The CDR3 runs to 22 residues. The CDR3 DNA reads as TGTGCCTTTCTCCTTCCTTCGTACTGGGGGATACGTTCACCTTATTACACCGATAAACTCATCTTT. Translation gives CAFLLPSYWGIRSPYYTDKLIF. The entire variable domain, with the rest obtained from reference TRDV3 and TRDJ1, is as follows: CDKVTQSSPDQTVASGSEVVLLCTYDTVYSNPDLFWYRIRPDYSFQFVFYGDNSRSEGADFTQGRFSVKHILTQKAFHLVISPVRTEDSATYYCAFLLPSYWGIRSPYYTDKLIFGKGTRVTVEP.

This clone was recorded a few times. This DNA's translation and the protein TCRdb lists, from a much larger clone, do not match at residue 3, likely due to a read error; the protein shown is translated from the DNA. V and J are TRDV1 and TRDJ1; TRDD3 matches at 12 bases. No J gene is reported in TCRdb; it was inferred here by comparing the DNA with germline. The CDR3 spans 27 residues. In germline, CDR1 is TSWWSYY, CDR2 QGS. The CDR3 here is CAPGDPRSGLPTYFYWGILTGSDKLIF. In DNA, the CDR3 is TGTGCTCCTGGGGACCCCCGGTCCGGCCTTCCCACGTACTTCTACTGGGGGATACTGACAGGTTCCGATAAACTCATCTTT.